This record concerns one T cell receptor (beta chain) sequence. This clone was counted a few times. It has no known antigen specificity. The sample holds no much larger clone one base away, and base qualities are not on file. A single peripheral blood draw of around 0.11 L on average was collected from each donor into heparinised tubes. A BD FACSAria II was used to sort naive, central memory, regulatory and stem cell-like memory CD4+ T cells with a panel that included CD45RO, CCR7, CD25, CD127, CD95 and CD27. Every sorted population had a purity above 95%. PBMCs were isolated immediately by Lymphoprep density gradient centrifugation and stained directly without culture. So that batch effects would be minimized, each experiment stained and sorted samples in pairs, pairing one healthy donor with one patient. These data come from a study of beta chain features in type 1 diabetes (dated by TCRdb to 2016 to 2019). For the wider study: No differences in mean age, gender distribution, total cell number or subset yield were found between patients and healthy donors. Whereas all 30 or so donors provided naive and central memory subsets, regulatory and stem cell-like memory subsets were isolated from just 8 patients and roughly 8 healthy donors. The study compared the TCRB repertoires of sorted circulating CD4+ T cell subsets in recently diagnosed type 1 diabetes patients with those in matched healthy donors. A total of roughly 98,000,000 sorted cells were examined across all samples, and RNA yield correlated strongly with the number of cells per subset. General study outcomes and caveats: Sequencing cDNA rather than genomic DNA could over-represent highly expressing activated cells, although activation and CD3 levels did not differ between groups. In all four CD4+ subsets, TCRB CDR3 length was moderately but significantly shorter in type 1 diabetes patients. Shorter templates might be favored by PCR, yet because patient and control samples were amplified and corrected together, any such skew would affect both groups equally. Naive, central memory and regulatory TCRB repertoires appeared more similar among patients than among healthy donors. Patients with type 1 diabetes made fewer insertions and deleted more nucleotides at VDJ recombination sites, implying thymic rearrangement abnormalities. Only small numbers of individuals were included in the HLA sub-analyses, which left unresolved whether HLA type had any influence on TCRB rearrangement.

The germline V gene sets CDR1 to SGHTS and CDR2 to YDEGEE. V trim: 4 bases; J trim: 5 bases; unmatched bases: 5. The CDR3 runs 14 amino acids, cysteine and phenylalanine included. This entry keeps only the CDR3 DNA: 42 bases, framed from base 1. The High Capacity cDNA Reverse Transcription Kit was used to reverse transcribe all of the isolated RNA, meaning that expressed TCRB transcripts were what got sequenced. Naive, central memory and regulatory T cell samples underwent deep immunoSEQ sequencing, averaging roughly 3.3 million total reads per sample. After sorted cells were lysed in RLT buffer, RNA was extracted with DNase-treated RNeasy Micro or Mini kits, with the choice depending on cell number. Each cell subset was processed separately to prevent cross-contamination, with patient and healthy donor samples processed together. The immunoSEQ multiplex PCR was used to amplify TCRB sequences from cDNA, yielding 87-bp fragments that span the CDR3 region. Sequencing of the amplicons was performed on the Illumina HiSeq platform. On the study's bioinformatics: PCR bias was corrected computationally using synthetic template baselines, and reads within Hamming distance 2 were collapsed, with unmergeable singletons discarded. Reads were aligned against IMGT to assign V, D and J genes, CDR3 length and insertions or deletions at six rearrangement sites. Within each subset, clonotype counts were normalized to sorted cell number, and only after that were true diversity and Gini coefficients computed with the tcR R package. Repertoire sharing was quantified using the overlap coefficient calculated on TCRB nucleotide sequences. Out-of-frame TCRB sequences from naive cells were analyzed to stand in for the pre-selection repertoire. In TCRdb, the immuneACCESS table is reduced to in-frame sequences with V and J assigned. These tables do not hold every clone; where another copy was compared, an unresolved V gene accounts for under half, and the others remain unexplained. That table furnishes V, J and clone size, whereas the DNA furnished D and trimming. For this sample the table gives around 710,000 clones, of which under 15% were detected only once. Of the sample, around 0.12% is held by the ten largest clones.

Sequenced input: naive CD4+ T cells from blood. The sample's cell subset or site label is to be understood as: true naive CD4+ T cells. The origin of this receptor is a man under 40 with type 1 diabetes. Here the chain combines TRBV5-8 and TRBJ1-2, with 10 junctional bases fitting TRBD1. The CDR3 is CASSMDRGKYGYTF. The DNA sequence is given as TGTGCCAGCAGCATGGACAGGGGGAAGTATGGCTACACCTTC.